This is a list of T cell receptor beta chains from one sample in a study of T cell responses to AZD1222 COVID-19 vaccine. TCRdb's copy holds only in-frame clones and misses some; the assay was immunoSEQ multiplex PCR. The sample includes about 150,000 clones, more than 80% of them seen just once. The sample consisted of peripheral blood, taken 28 days after the second AZD1222 dose. These receptors came from an adult who received the AZD1222 COVID-19 vaccine. Each CDR3 is given with its conserved first and last residue. A D gene is named only where the DNA matches it firmly. Clone size is not always given. Where it is, it says once, few, many or a class for expanded clones.

>NA|TRBJ2-7|NA|TRBV7-2
CASSLYSWGIEQYF
TGTGCCAGCAGCTTATATTCTTGGGGAATCGAGCAGTACTTC
>NA|TRBJ2-7|NA|TRBV2
CASQVAYEQYF
TGTGCCAGCCAGGTAGCCTACGAGCAGTACTTC
>NA|TRBJ1-4|NA|TRBV5-4
CASSRTQGGNEKLFF
TGTGCCAGCAGCCGGACTCAAGGGGGGAATGAAAAACTGTTTTTT
>NA|TRBJ1-6|TRBD1|TRBV5-1
CASSLEGQGIYSPLHF
TGCGCCAGCAGCTTGGAAGGACAGGGAATTTATTCACCCCTCCACTTT
>NA|TRBJ1-5|NA|TRBV11-2
CASSSDWNSNQPQHF
TGTGCCAGCAGCTCTGACTGGAATAGCAATCAGCCCCAGCATTTT
>NA|TRBJ1-4|NA|TRBV28
CASSSFEKLFF
TGTGCCAGCAGTTCATTTGAAAAACTGTTTTTT
>NA|TRBJ2-7|NA|TRBV20-1
CSAPFGYEQYF
TGCAGTGCCCCCTTTGGGTACGAGCAGTACTTC
>few|TRBJ1-2|NA|TRBV6-5
CASSSQVLEYGYTF
TGTGCCAGCAGTTCCCAGGTACTGGAGTATGGCTACACCTTC
>NA|TRBJ2-3|NA|TRBV18
CASSPLQETDTQYF
TGTGCCAGCTCACCTTTACAGGAAACAGATACGCAGTATTTT
>few|TRBJ2-1|NA|TRBV11-3
CASSLMGNNEQFF
TGTGCCAGCAGCTTAATGGGGAACAATGAGCAGTTCTTC
>NA|TRBJ2-1|TRBD2|TRBV7-8
CASSLASGSSEQFF
TGTGCCAGCAGCTTAGCTAGCGGGAGTAGTGAGCAGTTCTTC
>NA|TRBJ2-1|NA|TRBV7-2
CASSLNPTLRGNEQFF
TGTGCCAGCAGCTTAAATCCTACCTTAAGGGGCAATGAGCAGTTCTTC
>NA|TRBJ1-2|TRBD1|TRBV5-6
CASSSQGTAYYGYTF
TGTGCCAGCAGCTCGCAGGGGACAGCCTACTATGGCTACACCTTC
>NA|TRBJ2-7|NA|TRBV28
CASSLRLGEEYF
TGTGCCAGCAGTTTACGTCTTGGGGAGGAGTACTTC
>NA|TRBJ1-2|NA|TRBV30
CAWSVRRGDYGYTF
TGTGCCTGGAGTGTACGTAGGGGCGACTATGGCTACACCTTC
>NA|TRBJ1-2|NA|TRBV29-1
CSVVTGDYGYTF
TGCAGCGTAGTCACGGGGGACTATGGCTACACCTTC
>NA|TRBJ2-3|NA|TRBV5-1
CASSLARDTDTQYF
TGCGCCAGCAGCTTGGCCCGGGACACAGATACGCAGTATTTT
>NA|TRBJ1-6|NA|TRBV4-1
CASSLANSPLHF
TGCGCCAGCAGCCTTGCGAATTCACCCCTCCACTTT
>NA|TRBJ2-5|NA|TRBV2
CASPDSKETQYF
TGTGCCAGCCCGGACAGTAAAGAGACCCAGTACTTC
>NA|TRBJ1-2|NA|TRBV7-2
CASSSPGRQGGYTF
TGTGCCAGCAGCTCCCCCGGGAGGCAGGGAGGCTACACCTTC
>once|TRBJ2-7|NA|TRBV6-5
CASSSGTATSYEQYF
TGTGCCAGCAGCTCCGGGACGGCGACCTCCTACGAGCAGTACTTC
>NA|TRBJ1-1|NA|TRBV25-1
CASSDLNTEAFF
TGTGCCAGCAGTGACTTGAACACTGAAGCTTTCTTT
>NA|TRBJ1-5|TRBD1|TRBV5-6
CASSWGGGYNQPQHF
TGTGCCAGCAGCTGGGGAGGGGGCTACAATCAGCCCCAGCATTTT
>once|TRBJ2-5|TRBD2|TRBV28
CASSVNWRETQETQYF
TGTGCCAGCAGTGTGAACTGGCGGGAGACTCAAGAGACCCAGTACTTC